This T cell receptor (beta chain) comes out of a study of tissue T cells after allogeneic stem cell transplantation. Overall study findings and caveats: The study did not identify alloreactive or antigen-specific tissue TCRs, and some clones might be persisting host cells. In patients and mice, blood and spleen missed much of tissue repertoire.

Time point described: mouse harvest day 14 after allogeneic transplant. Tail vein injection delivered 10^7 T-cell-depleted bone marrow cells and 10^6 splenic CD5+ T cells. Tissues came from B6→BALB/c major-mismatch GVHD mice at day 7 or 14. Here immunoSEQ multiplex PCR was the method, and the copy in TCRdb shows in-frame clones only, minus some. Among 2,000 or so clones, more than 35% were seen once, and the ten largest hold roughly a quarter. A remark on this clone: As yet, its antigen is unknown. The genes are named according to mouse. The read ends 1 residue early relative to the CDR3; the germline J gene fills the gap.

Trimming left V 2 bases short and J 7 bases short, with 8 bases between. Germline V gives CDR1 SNHLY, CDR2 FYNGKV (reference sequence). CDR3 length equals 12 residues. Sequencing was performed on lymph node tissue. This chain uses TRBV3 with TRBJ1-1; perhaps TRBD1 as D (5 bases). This sequence originates from a female BALB/c mouse given C57BL/6 T cells with graft-versus-host disease after an allogeneic hematopoietic cell transplant. CDR3 DNA, as far as it was read: TGTGCCAGCAGCTTACGACAGATAGAAGTCTTC. It is translated as CASSLRQIEVF. The CDR3 in its entirety is CASSLRQIEVFF. The whole variable domain, filled in from reference TRBV3 and TRBJ1-1, reads GPKVLQIPSHQIIDMGQMVTLNCDPVSNHLYFYWYKQILGQQMEFLVNFYNGKVMEKSKLFKDQFSVERPDGSYFTLKIQPTALEDSAVYFCASSLRQIEVFFGKGTRLTVV.